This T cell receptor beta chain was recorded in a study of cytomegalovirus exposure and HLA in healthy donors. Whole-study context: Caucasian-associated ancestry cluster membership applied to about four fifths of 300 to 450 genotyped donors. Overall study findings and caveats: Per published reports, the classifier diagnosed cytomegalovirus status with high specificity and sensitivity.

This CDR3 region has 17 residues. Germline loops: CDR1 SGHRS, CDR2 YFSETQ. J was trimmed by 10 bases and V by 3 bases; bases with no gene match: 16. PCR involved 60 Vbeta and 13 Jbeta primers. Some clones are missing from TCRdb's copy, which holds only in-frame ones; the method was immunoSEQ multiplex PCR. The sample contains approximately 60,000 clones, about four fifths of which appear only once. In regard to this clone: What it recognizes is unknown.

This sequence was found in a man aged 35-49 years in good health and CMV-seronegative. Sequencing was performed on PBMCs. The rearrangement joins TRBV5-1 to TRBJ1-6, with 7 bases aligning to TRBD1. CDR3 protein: CASSYLPATGRESPLHF. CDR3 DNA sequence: TGCGCCAGCAGCTACCTCCCCGCGACAGGGAGAGAATCACCCCTCCACTTT.